A single sample is the source of the 14 T cell receptor beta chains below, sequenced in a study of OX40 agonist ivuxolimab in advanced cancers. Repertoires were generated with immunoSEQ multiplex PCR, while TCRdb's copy carries only in-frame clones and drops some. Of tens of thousands of clones in the sample, more than 70% were seen once. This material consisted of CD4+ or CD8+ T cells sorted from blood, taken in a trial of the OX40 agonist ivuxolimab. The receptors derive from an adult with an advanced solid tumor such as melanoma, head and neck, liver or kidney cancer.

The chain has TRBV6-1 and TRBJ2-7; TRBD1 is a possible D gene (6 bases). The germline V gene has CDR1 MNHNS and CDR2 SASEGT. V lost 2 bases, J lost 1 base, and 15 bases lay in between. The CDR3 covers 16 residues. The CDR3 protein is CASSESPAQGSYEQYF. For the CDR3, the DNA is TGTGCCAGCAGTGAAAGTCCGGCACAGGGTTCCTACGAGCAGTACTTC.

The chain recombines TRBV6-1 with TRBJ2-2, with TRBD1 matching 7 bases. Germline CDR1 is MNHNS and CDR2 is SASEGT. CDR3 size: 15 residues. The V and J ends lost 6 bases and 2 bases, in that order; junction bases with no gene match: 6. CDR3 amino acids: CASSFAGGNTGELFF. The CDR3 coding sequence is TGTGCCAGCAGCTTTGCAGGGGGTAACACCGGGGAGCTGTTTTTT.

The chain links TRBV6-5 to TRBJ2-1; no reliable D call. Germline loops: CDR1 MNHEY, CDR2 SVGAGI. The CDR3 consists of 14 residues. V lost 2 bases to trimming and J lost 0 bases, with 5 bases between them. The CDR3 nucleotides read TGTGCCAGCAGTTACACAACCTCCTACAATGAGCAGTTCTTC. Amino acid sequence: CASSYTTSYNEQFF.

The CDR3: CASSPPGGGDEQYF. DNA of the CDR3: TGTGCCAGCTCACCACCGGGGGGCGGGGACGAGCAGTACTTC. This chain links TRBV18 with TRBJ2-7; perhaps D is TRBD1 or TRBD2 (6 bases each). V lost 0 bases to trimming and J lost 5 bases, with 11 bases between them. The V gene's germline CDR1 is KGHSH and CDR2 LQKENI. CDR3 length: 14 amino acids.

Here the CDR3 DNA reads TGCGCCAGCAGCCCGGGGGATCGGACCCACTATGGCTACACCTTC. Translated: CASSPGDRTHYGYTF. The chain couples TRBV5-1 to TRBJ1-2, with D possibly TRBD1 on 5 matching bases. V was pared by 4 bases and J by 3 bases, with 16 bases between. Per the germline V gene, CDR1 is SGHRS and CDR2 is YFSETQ. This CDR3 is 15 amino acids long.

V gene TRBV28 combines with J gene TRBJ1-2; D may be TRBD1 (6 bases). This CDR3 is built from 13 residues. V was cut by 6 bases and J by 7 bases, with 15 bases left in between. Germline V gene data show CDR1 as MDHEN and CDR2 as SYDVKM. CDR3 sequence (DNA): TGTGCCAGCAGAATCCCCACAGGGACTGGCTACACCTTC. Its translation: CASRIPTGTGYTF.

CDR3 amino acids: CASSGMEQGGTEAFF. Here the CDR3 DNA reads TGTGCCAGCAGTGGGATGGAACAGGGGGGCACTGAAGCTTTCTTT. The chain carries TRBV2 and TRBJ1-1; 8 bases agree with TRBD1. The V and J ends lost 4 bases and 4 bases, in that order; junction bases with no gene match: 8. Germline lookup yields CDR1 SNHLY and CDR2 FYNNEI. CDR3 length: 15 residues. Complete variable domain (other parts from reference TRBV2 and TRBJ1-1): EPEVTQTPSHQVTQMGQEVILRCVPISNHLYFYWYRQILGQKVEFLVSFYNNEISEKSEIFDDQFSVERPDGSNFTLKIRSTKLEDSAMYFCASSGMEQGGTEAFFGQGTRLTVV.

The DNA for the CDR3 is TGTGCCAGCAGTTTATCCCGCGGGAGTGACATTCAGTACTTC. Its protein product is CASSLSRGSDIQYF. The chain uses TRBV27 and TRBJ2-4, with TRBD2 matching over 7 bases. J was trimmed by 8 bases and V by 0 bases; bases with no gene match: 4. CDR3 length equals 14 residues. Germline CDR1 MNHEY, CDR2 SMNVEV (reference sequence).

The V gene is TRBV6-6, the J gene TRBJ2-7; perhaps TRBD2 as D (6 bases). This CDR3 has 15 amino acids. Germline V CDR1 and CDR2: MNHNY, SVGAGI (reference sequence). The V end was cut by 2 bases, the J end by 6 bases, with 17 bases between. CDR3 protein: CASSYPAGSSGEQYF. The CDR3 DNA is TGTGCCAGCAGTTACCCCGCGGGGAGCTCGGGCGAGCAGTACTTC.

The chain has TRBV7-3 and TRBJ2-1; 9 nucleotides match TRBD2. The V gene end was trimmed by 4 bases and the J gene end by 3 bases; junction bases not matched to a gene: 1. Germline V lookup: CDR1 SGHTA, CDR2 FQGTGA. This CDR3 is 14 amino acids long. CDR3 in DNA: TGTGCCAGCAGCTCTAGCGGGAACTACAATGAGCAGTTCTTC. Its protein is CASSSSGNYNEQFF.

This clone was detected once. The gene calls are TRBV6-6 and TRBJ1-5; D gene uncertain. The V end lost 4 bases, the J end lost 3 bases, and 7 bases lay between the germline ends. Germline assignment: CDR1 MNHNY and CDR2 SVGAGI (reference sequence). The length of the CDR3 is 13 residues. The CDR3 sequence is CASSLGNNQPQHF. CDR3 nucleotide sequence: TGTGCCAGCAGTTTAGGTAACAATCAGCCCCAGCATTTT.

The CDR3 DNA follows: TGTGCCATCCGCGGGCGGACTAGCACAGATACGCAGTATTTT. This gives the protein CAIRGRTSTDTQYF. This sequence joins TRBV28 and TRBJ2-3; TRBD2 might be the D (5 bases). The V end lost 10 bases, the J end lost 0 bases, and 14 bases lay between the germline ends. The CDR3 runs to 14 residues. Germline V gene sequence: CDR1 MDHEN, CDR2 SYDVKM.

CDR3 in DNA: TGCGCCAGCAGTGATCCAGGGGCCGGGGCCAACGTCCTGACTTTC. Its protein is CASSDPGAGANVLTF. V is TRBV10-2 and J is TRBJ2-6; perhaps TRBD1 as D (6 bases). V was pared by 3 bases and J by 4 bases, with 10 bases between. The CDR3 consists of 15 residues. CDR1 is WSHSY, CDR2 SAAADI, per germline.

V and J are TRBV7-9 and TRBJ2-7; D possibly corresponds to TRBD1 (6 bases). V shed 2 bases and J shed 4 bases, with 6 bases lying between them. The CDR3 extends over 12 amino acids. CDR1 and CDR2 from the germline V gene are SEHNR and FQNEAQ (reference sequence). CDR3 coding DNA: TGTGCCAGCAGCTTACAGGGGTACGAGCAGTACTTC. The encoded protein is CASSLQGYEQYF.